Sequencing of this T cell receptor beta chain was carried out in a study of Graves' ophthalmopathy and Graves' hyperthyroidism. This clonotype occurred many times. Amplification of the TCR beta CDR3 regions used RNA transcripts (as template). First-round RT-PCR used HTBI primers; second-round multiplex PCR followed. TCRdb ran MiXCR on the multiplex PCR reads and lists one entry per CDR3 protein. This repertoire shows about 480,000 distinct CDR3 sequences, roughly 14% found once; its top ten account for over 8%. The V gene lost 6 bases and the J gene lost 7 bases, with 16 bases spanning the gap. This CDR3 has 13 amino acids.

The sequence derives from a woman aged 30 to 39 with Graves' ophthalmopathy. Sequenced material: blood. The chain links TRBV12-3 or TRBV12-4 to TRBJ2-7; D might be TRBD1 (6 bases). Here the CDR3 DNA reads TGTGCCAGCAGCTGGGGTACAGGGATTGAGCAGTACTTC. It yields the protein CASSWGTGIEQYF.